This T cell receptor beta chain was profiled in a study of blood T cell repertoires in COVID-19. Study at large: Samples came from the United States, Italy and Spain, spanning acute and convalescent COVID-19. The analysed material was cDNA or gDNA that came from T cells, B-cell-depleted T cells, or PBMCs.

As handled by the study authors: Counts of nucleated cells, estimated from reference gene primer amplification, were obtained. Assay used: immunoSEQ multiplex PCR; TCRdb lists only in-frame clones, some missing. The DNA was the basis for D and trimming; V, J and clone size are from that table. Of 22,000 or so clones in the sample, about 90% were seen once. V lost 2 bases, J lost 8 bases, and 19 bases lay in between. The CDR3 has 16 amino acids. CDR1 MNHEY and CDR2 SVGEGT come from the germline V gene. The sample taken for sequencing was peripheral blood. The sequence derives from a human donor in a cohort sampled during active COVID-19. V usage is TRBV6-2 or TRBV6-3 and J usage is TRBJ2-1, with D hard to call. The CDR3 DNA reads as TGTGCCAGCAGTTACGTGCCAAGATACGGGTGGGATGAGCAGTTCTTC. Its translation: CASSYVPRYGWDEQFF.